This T cell receptor beta chain was sequenced in a study of T cells expressing NK-cell markers. Across the whole study: Among the eight sequenced donors, seven tested HCMV-seropositive and one tested seronegative. General observations from the study: For about six donors, the dominant NKG2C+ clonotypes made up roughly 1.0-8% of their CD8+ T cells. These same clonotypes (in several donors) also led the CD3+CD56-NKG2C+ fraction.

A word on this clonotype: Its antigen is still unknown.

In germline, CDR1 is DFQATT, CDR2 SNEGSKA (reference sequence). The CDR3 is 14 residues long. 5'RACE template switching with UMIs generated TCR beta cDNA. Each CDR3 protein gets one entry in TCRdb, which reprocessed the 5' RACE reads and gives no DNA. The listing contains 300,000 to 450,000 distinct CDR3 sequences. Sequences were obtained from blood T cells: a sorted CD56 or NKG2C T cell subset, CD4+ or CD8+ T cells, or bulk PBMC T cells (not recorded which). This TCR was recovered from a man aged 18-75 years in good health. This rearrangement joins TRBV20-1 to TRBJ1-1; lacking DNA, the TRBD1 call made by TCRdb goes unchecked. The CDR3 protein is CSARNTGGFTEAFF.